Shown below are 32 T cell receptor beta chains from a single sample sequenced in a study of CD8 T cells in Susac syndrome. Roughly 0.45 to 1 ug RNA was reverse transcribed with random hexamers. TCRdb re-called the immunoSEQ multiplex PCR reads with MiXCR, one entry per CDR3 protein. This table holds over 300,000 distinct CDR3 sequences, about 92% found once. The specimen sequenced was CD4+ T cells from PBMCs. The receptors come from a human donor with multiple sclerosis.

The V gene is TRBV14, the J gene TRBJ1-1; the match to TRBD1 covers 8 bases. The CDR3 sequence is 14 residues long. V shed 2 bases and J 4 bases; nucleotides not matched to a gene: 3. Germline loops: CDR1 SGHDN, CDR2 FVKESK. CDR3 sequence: CASSQFQGATEAFF. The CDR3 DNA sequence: TGTGCCAGCAGCCAATTCCAGGGGGCCACTGAAGCTTTCTTT.

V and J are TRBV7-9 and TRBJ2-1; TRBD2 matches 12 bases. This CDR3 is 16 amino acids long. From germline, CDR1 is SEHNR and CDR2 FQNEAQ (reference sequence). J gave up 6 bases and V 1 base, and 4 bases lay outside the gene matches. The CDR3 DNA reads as TGTGCCAGCAGCTTAGTAGCTAGCGGGGGGGCCAATGAGCAGTTCTTC. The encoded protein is CASSLVASGGANEQFF.

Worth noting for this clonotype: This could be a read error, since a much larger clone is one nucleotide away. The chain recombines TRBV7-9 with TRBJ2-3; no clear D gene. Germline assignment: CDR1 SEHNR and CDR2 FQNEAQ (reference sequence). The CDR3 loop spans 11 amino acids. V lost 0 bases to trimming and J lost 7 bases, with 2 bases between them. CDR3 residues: CASSLAYTQYF. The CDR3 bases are TGTGCCAGCAGCTTAGCATATACGCAGTATTTT.

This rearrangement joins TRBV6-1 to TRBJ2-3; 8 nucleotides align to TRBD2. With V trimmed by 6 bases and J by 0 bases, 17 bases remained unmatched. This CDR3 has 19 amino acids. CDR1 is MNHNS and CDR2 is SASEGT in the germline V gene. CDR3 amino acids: CASSLFGTRGGVSTDTQYF. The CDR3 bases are TGTGCCAGCAGCCTTTTTGGGACTAGGGGAGGCGTAAGCACAGATACGCAGTATTTT.

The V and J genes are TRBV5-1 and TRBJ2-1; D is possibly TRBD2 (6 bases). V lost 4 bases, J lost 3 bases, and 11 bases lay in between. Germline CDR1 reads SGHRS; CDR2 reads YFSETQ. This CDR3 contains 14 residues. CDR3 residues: CASSRMTSYNEQFF. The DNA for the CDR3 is TGCGCCAGCAGCCGTATGACTAGCTACAATGAGCAGTTCTTC.

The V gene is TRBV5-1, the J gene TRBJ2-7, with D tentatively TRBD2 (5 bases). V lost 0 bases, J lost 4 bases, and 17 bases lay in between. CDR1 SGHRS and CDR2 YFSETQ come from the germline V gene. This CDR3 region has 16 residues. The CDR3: CASSLGGSRGSYEQYF. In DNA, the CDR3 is TGCGCCAGCAGCTTGGGAGGGTCAAGAGGCTCTTACGAGCAGTACTTC.

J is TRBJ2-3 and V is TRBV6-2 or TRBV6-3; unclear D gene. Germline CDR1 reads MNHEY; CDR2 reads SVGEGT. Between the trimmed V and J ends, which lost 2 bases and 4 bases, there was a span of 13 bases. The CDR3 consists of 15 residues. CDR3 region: CASSYHSDSSDTQYF. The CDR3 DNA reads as TGTGCCAGCAGTTACCACAGCGATAGCTCAGATACGCAGTATTTT.

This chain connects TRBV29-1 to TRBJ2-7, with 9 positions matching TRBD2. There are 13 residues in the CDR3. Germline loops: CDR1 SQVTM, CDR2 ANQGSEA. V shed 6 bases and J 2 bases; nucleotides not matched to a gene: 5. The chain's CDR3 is CSVRTSAAYEQYF. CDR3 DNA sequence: TGCAGCGTCCGGACTAGCGCCGCCTACGAGCAGTACTTC.

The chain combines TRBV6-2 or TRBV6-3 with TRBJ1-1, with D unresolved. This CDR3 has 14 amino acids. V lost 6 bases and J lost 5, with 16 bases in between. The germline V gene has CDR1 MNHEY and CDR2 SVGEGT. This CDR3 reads CASSATLGATEAFF. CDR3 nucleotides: TGTGCCAGCAGCGCCACTCTGGGAGCAACTGAAGCTTTCTTT.

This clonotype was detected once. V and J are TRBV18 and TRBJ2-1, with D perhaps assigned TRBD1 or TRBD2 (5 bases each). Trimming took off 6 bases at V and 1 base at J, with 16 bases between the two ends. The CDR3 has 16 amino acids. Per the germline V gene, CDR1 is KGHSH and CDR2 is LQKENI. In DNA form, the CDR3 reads TGTGCCAGCTCCCCGTATGGGACGGCATCCTACAATGAGCAGTTCTTC. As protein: CASSPYGTASYNEQFF.

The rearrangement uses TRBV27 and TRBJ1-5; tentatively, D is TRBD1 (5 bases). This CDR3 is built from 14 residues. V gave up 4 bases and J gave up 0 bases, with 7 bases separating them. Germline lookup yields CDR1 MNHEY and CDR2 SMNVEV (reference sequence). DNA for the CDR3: TGTGCCAGCAGTTCAGGGTTTAGCAATCAGCCCCAGCATTTT. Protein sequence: CASSSGFSNQPQHF.

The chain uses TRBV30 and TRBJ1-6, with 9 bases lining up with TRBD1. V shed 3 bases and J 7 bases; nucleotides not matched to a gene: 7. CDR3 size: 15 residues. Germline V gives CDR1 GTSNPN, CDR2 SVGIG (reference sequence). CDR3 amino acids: CAWRRQGVGNSPLHF. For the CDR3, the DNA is TGTGCCTGGAGAAGACAGGGGGTCGGCAATTCACCCCTCCACTTT.

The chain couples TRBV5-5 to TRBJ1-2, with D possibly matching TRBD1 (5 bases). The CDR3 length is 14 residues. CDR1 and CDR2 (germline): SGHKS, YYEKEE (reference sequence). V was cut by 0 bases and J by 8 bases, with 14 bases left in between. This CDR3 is CASSLGGTWVGYTF. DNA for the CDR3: TGTGCCAGCAGCTTGGGGGGCACATGGGTCGGCTACACCTTC.

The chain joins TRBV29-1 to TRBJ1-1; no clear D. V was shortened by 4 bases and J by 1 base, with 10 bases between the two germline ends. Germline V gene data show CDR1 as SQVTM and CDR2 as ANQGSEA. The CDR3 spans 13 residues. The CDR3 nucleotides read TGCAGCGTTGTAGTGGCAGGGAACACTGAAGCTTTCTTT. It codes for CSVVVAGNTEAFF. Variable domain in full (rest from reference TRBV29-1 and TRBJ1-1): SAVISQKPSRDICQRGTSLTIQCQVDSQVTMMFWYRQQPGQSLTLIATANQGSEATYESGFVIDKFPISRPNLTFSTLTVSNMSPEDSSIYLCSVVVAGNTEAFFGQGTRLTVV.

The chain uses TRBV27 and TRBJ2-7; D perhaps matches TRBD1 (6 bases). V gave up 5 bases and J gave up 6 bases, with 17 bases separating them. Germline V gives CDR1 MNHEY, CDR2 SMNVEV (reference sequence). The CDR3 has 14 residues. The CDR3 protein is CASSPLRGFGEQYF. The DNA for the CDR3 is TGTGCCAGCAGTCCATTAAGGGGGTTCGGCGAGCAGTACTTC.

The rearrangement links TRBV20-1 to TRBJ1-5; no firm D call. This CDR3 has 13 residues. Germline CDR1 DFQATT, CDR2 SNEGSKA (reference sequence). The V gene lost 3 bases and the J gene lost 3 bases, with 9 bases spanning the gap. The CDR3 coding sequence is TGCAGTGCTAGTTACCGCCTCAATCAGCCCCAGCATTTT. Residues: CSASYRLNQPQHF.

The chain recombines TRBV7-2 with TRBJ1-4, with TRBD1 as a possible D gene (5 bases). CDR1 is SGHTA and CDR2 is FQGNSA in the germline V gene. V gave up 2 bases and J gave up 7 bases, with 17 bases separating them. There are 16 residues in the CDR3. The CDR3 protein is CASSLRRAAGGEKLFF. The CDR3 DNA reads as TGTGCCAGCAGCTTAAGGCGGGCGGCTGGGGGTGAAAAACTGTTTTTT.

CDR3 amino acids: CASSHARGRARGYTF. CDR3 sequence (DNA): TGTGCCAGCAGTCACGCTAGGGGCAGGGCGCGGGGCTACACCTTC. The chain has TRBV12-3 or TRBV12-4 and TRBJ1-2; D may be TRBD1 (5 bases). The V end was cut by 5 bases, the J end by 8 bases, with 21 bases between. The CDR3 sequence is 15 residues long.

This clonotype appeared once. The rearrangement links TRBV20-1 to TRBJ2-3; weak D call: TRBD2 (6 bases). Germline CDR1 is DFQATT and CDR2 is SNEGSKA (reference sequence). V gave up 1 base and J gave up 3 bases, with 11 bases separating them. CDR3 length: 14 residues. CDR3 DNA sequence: TGCAGTGCTAGAGTACCGGGAGTGACAGATACGCAGTATTTT. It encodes CSARVPGVTDTQYF.

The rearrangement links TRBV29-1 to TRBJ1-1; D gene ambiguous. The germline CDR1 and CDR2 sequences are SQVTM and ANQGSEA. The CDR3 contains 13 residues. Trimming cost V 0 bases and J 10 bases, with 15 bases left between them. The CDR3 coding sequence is TGCAGCGTTGAAGATGGTGACCGGGCAGGAGCTTTCTTT. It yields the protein CSVEDGDRAGAFF.

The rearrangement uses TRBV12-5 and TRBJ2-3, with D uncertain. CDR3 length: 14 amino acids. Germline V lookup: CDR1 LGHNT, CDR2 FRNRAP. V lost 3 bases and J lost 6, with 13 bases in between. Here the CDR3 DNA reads TGTGCTAGTGGTTTAAGTAGGTTCGGCGATACGCAGTATTTT. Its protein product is CASGLSRFGDTQYF.

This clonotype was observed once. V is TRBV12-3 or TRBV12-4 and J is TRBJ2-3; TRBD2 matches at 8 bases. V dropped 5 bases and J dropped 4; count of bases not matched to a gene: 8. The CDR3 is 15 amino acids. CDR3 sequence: CASSPLAARPDTQYF. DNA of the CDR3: TGTGCCAGCAGTCCACTAGCGGCTCGGCCAGATACGCAGTATTTT.

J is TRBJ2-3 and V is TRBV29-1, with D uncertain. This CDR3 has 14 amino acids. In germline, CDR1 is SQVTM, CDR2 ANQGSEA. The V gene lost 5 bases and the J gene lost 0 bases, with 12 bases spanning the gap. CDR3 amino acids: CSVSRVASTDTQYF. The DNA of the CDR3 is TGCAGCGTTAGCCGGGTAGCCAGCACAGATACGCAGTATTTT.

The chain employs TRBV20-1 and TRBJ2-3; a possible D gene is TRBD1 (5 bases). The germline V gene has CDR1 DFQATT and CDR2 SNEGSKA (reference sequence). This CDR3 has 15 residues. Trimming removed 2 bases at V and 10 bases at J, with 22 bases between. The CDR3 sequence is CSARPPQAGKLSQYF. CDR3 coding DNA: TGCAGTGCTAGACCTCCCCAAGCAGGGAAGTTATCGCAGTATTTT.

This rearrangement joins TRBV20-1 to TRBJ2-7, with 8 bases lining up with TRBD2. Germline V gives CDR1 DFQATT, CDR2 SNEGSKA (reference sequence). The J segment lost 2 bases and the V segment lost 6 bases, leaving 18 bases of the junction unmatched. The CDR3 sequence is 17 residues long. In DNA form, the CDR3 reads TGCAGTGCCCCGCCCCCTCTGAGCGGGAGTGCTACCTACGAGCAGTACTTC. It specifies CSAPPPLSGSATYEQYF.

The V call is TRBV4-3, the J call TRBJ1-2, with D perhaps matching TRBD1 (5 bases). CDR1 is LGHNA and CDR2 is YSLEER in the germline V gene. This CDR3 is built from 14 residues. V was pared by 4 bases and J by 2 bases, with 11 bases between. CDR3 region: CASSRGTVNYGYTF. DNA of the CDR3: TGCGCCAGCAGCCGGGGGACGGTGAACTATGGCTACACCTTC.

CDR3 sequence reads: CASSQGVLGRGPLLWSEKLFF. CDR3 bases: TGCGCCAGCAGCCAAGGCGTTTTGGGGCGGGGCCCACTACTCTGGAGTGAAAAACTGTTTTTT. V and J are TRBV4-1 and TRBJ1-4; TRBD1 might be the D (5 bases). Germline lookup yields CDR1 MGHRA and CDR2 YSYEKL. The CDR3 covers 21 residues. Trimming left V 1 base short and J 7 bases short, with 31 bases between.

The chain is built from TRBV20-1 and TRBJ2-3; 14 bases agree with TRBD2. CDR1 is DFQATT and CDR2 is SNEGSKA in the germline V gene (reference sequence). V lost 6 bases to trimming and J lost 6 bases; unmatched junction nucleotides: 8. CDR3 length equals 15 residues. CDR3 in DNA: TGCAGTGCCACGGGACTAGCGGGAGTAGGGGATACGCAGTATTTT. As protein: CSATGLAGVGDTQYF.

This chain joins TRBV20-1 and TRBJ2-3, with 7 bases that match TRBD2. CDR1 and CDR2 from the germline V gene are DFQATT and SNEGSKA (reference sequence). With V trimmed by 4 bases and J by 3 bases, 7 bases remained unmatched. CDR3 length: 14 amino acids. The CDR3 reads CSATPVLATDTQYF. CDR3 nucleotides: TGCAGTGCTACGCCTGTACTAGCGACAGATACGCAGTATTTT.

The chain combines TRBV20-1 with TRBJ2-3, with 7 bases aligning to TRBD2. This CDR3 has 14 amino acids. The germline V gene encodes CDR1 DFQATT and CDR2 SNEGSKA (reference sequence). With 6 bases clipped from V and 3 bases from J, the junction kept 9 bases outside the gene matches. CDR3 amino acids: CSALRGLGTDTQYF. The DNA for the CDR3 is TGCAGTGCCCTGCGGGGGTTGGGGACAGATACGCAGTATTTT.

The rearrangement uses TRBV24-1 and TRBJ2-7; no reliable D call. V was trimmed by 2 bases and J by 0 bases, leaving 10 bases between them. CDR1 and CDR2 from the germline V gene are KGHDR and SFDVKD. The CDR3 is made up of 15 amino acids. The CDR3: CATSDSRRSSYEQYF. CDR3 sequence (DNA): TGTGCCACCAGTGATTCCAGACGGAGCTCCTACGAGCAGTACTTC.

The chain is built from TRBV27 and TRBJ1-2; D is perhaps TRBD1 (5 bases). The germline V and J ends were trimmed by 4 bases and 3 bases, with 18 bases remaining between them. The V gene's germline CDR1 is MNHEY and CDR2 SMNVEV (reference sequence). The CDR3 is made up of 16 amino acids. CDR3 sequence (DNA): TGTGCCAGCAGTTCCACGATTGGCAGGGACGACTATGGCTACACCTTC. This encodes CASSSTIGRDDYGYTF.